This T cell receptor beta chain derives from a study of blood T cell repertoires in COVID-19. Across the whole study: Sites in the United States, Italy and Spain provided acute and convalescent COVID-19 samples. From T cells, B-cell-depleted T cells, or PBMCs came the material, which was cDNA or gDNA.

There are 14 residues in the CDR3. Trimming removed 0 bases at V and 5 bases at J, with 11 bases between. CDR1 MNHEY and CDR2 SVGAGI come from the germline V gene. Authors' processing steps: Researchers report that nucleated cell counts were estimated from reference gene primer amplification. Libraries were prepared by immunoSEQ multiplex PCR; TCRdb keeps only in-frame clonotypes and omits some of them. V, J and clone size are those of that table, while D and trimming were read from the DNA. There are hundreds of thousands of clones in the sample; approximately 91% occur only once, and around 0.8% lies in the top ten.

Sequencing input: peripheral blood. The receptor comes from a woman aged 25 to 39 with acute or convalescent COVID-19. The gene calls are TRBV6-5 and TRBJ2-7; no reliable D call. In DNA form, the CDR3 reads TGTGCCAGCAGTTACTCCGCTAGGATCAACGAGCAGTACTTC. Encoded protein: CASSYSARINEQYF.